The 25 T cell receptor beta chains listed next were all sequenced from one sample in a study of blood T cell repertoires in COVID-19. Data came from immunoSEQ multiplex PCR; TCRdb stores just in-frame clones and leaves some out. The sample includes roughly 280,000 clones, about 88% seen only once; the top ten take under 3.5%. Sequencing used PBMCs or T cells enriched from blood (not recorded which). The receptors derive from a woman in her forties or fifties who had recovered from COVID-19.

The rearrangement uses TRBV5-4 and TRBJ1-2; unclear D gene. Germline-derived CDR1 and CDR2 are SGHNT and YYREEE (reference sequence). Deletions cut 7 bases from V and 5 bases from J, with 15 bases between. The CDR3 spans 13 residues. CDR3 DNA: TGTGCCAGCCAAGCTTGGTCCTCATATGGCTACACCTTC. Protein sequence: CASQAWSSYGYTF.

The sample holds one count of this clone. The CDR3 DNA follows: TGTGCCAGCTCACCAGTCGACAGTCTGAACACTGAAGCTTTCTTT. Translating it yields CASSPVDSLNTEAFF. The J gene is TRBJ1-1, the V gene TRBV18; D perhaps matches TRBD1 (5 bases). Germline CDR1 KGHSH, CDR2 LQKENI. V lost 2 bases and J lost 0, with 10 bases in between. This CDR3 region has 15 residues. The variable domain in full, with the rest retrieved from reference TRBV18 and TRBJ1-1, is NAGVMQNPRHLVRRRGQEARLRCSPMKGHSHVYWYRQLPEEGLKFMVYLQKENIIDESGMPKERFSAEFPKEGPSILRIQQVVRGDSAAYFCASSPVDSLNTEAFFGQGTRLTVV.

The chain combines TRBV10-3 with TRBJ2-1; 12 nucleotides align to TRBD2. CDR1 is ENHRY and CDR2 is SYGVKD in the germline V gene. The V gene end was trimmed by 6 bases and the J gene end by 0 bases; junction bases not matched to a gene: 9. This CDR3 spans 18 amino acids. The CDR3 loop is CAIRPGLAGSSSYNEQFF. The CDR3 DNA sequence: TGTGCCATCAGGCCGGGACTAGCGGGTAGTAGCTCCTACAATGAGCAGTTCTTC.

This chain uses TRBV6-2 or TRBV6-3 with TRBJ2-1, with unresolved D. Trimming left V 0 bases short and J 5 bases short, with 8 bases between. The CDR3 has 14 amino acids. Per the germline V gene, CDR1 is MNHEY and CDR2 is SVGEGT. CDR3 sequence (DNA): TGTGCCAGCAGTTACTCGAGAGCTCACAATGAGCAGTTCTTC. Translated: CASSYSRAHNEQFF.

CDR3 DNA sequence: TGTGCCAGCTCACCAGCGGACTTCTCCTACGAGCAGTACTTC. Translation gives CASSPADFSYEQYF. This rearrangement joins TRBV18 to TRBJ2-7; tentatively, D is TRBD2 (5 bases). Germline lookup yields CDR1 KGHSH and CDR2 LQKENI. Deletions cut 2 bases from V and 0 bases from J, with 8 bases between. CDR3 length: 14 residues. Combining the CDR3 with reference TRBV18 and TRBJ2-7 gives the whole variable domain NAGVMQNPRHLVRRRGQEARLRCSPMKGHSHVYWYRQLPEEGLKFMVYLQKENIIDESGMPKERFSAEFPKEGPSILRIQQVVRGDSAAYFCASSPADFSYEQYFGPGTRLTVT.

The chain is built from TRBV3-1 (or the pseudogene TRBV3-2) and TRBJ2-3; D unclear. Trimming pared 2 bases from V and 2 bases from J, leaving 5 bases between. The CDR3 covers 13 residues. In germline, CDR1 is LGHDT, CDR2 YNNKEL (reference sequence). The CDR3 coding sequence is TGTGCCAGCAGCCAACTTTCCACAGATACGCAGTATTTT. Amino acid sequence: CASSQLSTDTQYF.

This clone has a handful of counts. The CDR3 nucleotides are TGTGCCAGCTCACCACAGAGCTCTGGAAACACCATATATTTT. This translates into CASSPQSSGNTIYF. The chain recombines TRBV18 with TRBJ1-3; D is unresolved. Trimming took 1 base from V and 0 from J, leaving 4 bases between them. The CDR3 sequence is 14 residues long. Germline V gene lookup returns CDR1 KGHSH and CDR2 LQKENI.

The chain links TRBV9 to TRBJ1-2; D unclear. V shed 1 base and J shed 0 bases, with 4 bases lying between them. Looked up from germline, CDR1 is SGDLS and CDR2 is YYNGEE. There are 13 residues in the CDR3. For the CDR3, the DNA is TGTGCCAGCAGCGTAAATACTAACTATGGCTACACCTTC. This sequence encodes CASSVNTNYGYTF. The variable domain in full, with the rest retrieved from reference TRBV9 and TRBJ1-2, is DSGVTQTPKHLITATGQRVTLRCSPRSGDLSVYWYQQSLDQGLQFLIQYYNGEERAKGNILERFSAQQFPDLHSELNLSSLELGDSALYFCASSVNTNYGYTFGSGTRLTVV.

The rearrangement uses TRBV5-1 and TRBJ2-7; 8 positions agree with TRBD2. The CDR3 extends over 15 amino acids. Germline CDR1 SGHRS, CDR2 YFSETQ. V lost 0 bases, J lost 2 bases, and 4 bases stayed unmatched. CDR3 coding DNA: TGCGCCAGCAGCTTGGAAACTAGCGGTACCTACGAGCAGTACTTC. This gives the protein CASSLETSGTYEQYF. The full variable domain, its missing parts supplied by reference TRBV5-1 and TRBJ2-7, is KAGVTQTPRYLIKTRGQQVTLSCSPISGHRSVSWYQQTPGQGLQFLFEYFSETQRNKGNFPGRFSGRQFSNSRSEMNVSTLELGDSALYLCASSLETSGTYEQYFGPGTRLTVT.

V usage is TRBV7-9 and J usage is TRBJ2-5; unclear D gene. The CDR3 spans 11 residues. Germline loops: CDR1 SEHNR, CDR2 FQNEAQ (reference sequence). Trimming shortened V by 5 bases and J by 2 bases, and 3 bases separated the two germline ends. The CDR3 loop is CASSLQETQYF. In DNA, the CDR3 is TGTGCCAGCAGCCTACAAGAGACCCAGTACTTC.

This clone occurred a few times. V usage is TRBV19 and J usage is TRBJ2-1; perhaps TRBD1 as D (5 bases). The germline V gene has CDR1 LNHDA and CDR2 SQIVND (reference sequence). This CDR3 comprises 11 residues. The V end lost 4 bases, the J end lost 15 bases, and 13 bases lay between the germline ends. The CDR3 loop is CASSNRGLPFF. In DNA form, the CDR3 reads TGTGCCAGTAGTAATAGGGGTCTTCCGTTCTTC.

The V call is TRBV19, the J call TRBJ1-5; TRBD1 aligns across 8 bases. This CDR3 region has 15 residues. V lost 6 bases, J lost 4 bases, and 8 bases stayed unmatched. Germline assignment: CDR1 LNHDA and CDR2 SQIVND (reference sequence). Here the CDR3 DNA reads TGTGCCAGTAGACGCGACAGGGGTTCGAATCAGCCCCAGCATTTT. It translates to CASRRDRGSNQPQHF.

The chain has TRBV28 and TRBJ1-3; TRBD1 agrees at 8 bases. V lost 6 bases to trimming and J lost 0 bases; unmatched junction nucleotides: 7. Germline lookup yields CDR1 MDHEN and CDR2 SYDVKM. The CDR3 sequence is 16 residues long. CDR3 region: CASSLNRGFSGNTIYF. CDR3 DNA: TGTGCCAGCAGCCTGAACAGGGGGTTCTCTGGAAACACCATATATTTT.

In DNA form, the CDR3 reads TGTGCCAGCAGCTTATTCCCGACAGGGATCGACGGGGAGCTGTTTTTT. This codes for CASSLFPTGIDGELFF. This chain joins TRBV7-3 and TRBJ2-2; 7 nucleotides agree with TRBD1. The V and J ends lost 2 bases and 7 bases, in that order; junction bases with no gene match: 10. This CDR3 is built from 16 residues. Germline V gene lookup returns CDR1 SGHTA and CDR2 FQGTGA.

This sequence joins TRBV11-1 and TRBJ1-1; D remains ambiguous. Germline V lookup: CDR1 SGHAT, CDR2 FQDESV (reference sequence). V gave up 3 bases and J gave up 1 base, with 6 bases separating them. This CDR3 has 13 residues. The CDR3 here is CASSFPGNTEAFF. Here the CDR3 DNA reads TGTGCCAGCAGCTTTCCGGGGAACACTGAAGCTTTCTTT.

V usage is TRBV3-1 (or the pseudogene TRBV3-2) and J usage is TRBJ1-3; 8 bases line up with TRBD1. The CDR3 length is 15 residues. CDR1 is LGHDT, CDR2 YNNKEL, per germline (reference sequence). The J segment lost 1 base and the V segment lost 4 bases, leaving 3 bases of the junction unmatched. The CDR3 DNA reads as TGTGCCAGCAGCCTGACAGGGGTGTCTGGAAACACCATATATTTT. This codes for CASSLTGVSGNTIYF.

The chain joins TRBV7-2 to TRBJ2-1; TRBD2 matches at 9 bases. Trimming removed 5 bases from V and 10 bases from J; junction bases left unmatched: 9. This CDR3 comprises 14 residues. Germline CDR1 reads SGHTA; CDR2 reads FQGNSA. CDR3 nucleotides: TGTGCCAGCAGCCAGGGATCTAGCGGGACAGAGCAGTTCTTC. It codes for CASSQGSSGTEQFF.

The DNA for the CDR3 is TGTGCCTGGAGTGTGTCAGAGGGCACTGAAGCTTTCTTT. Residues: CAWSVSEGTEAFF. The chain has TRBV30 and TRBJ1-1; unclear D gene. The CDR3 runs to 13 residues. Germline V gene sequence: CDR1 GTSNPN, CDR2 SVGIG (reference sequence). V dropped 0 bases and J dropped 4 bases, with 9 bases sitting between them.

The chain employs TRBV5-4 and TRBJ2-6; D perhaps matches TRBD1 (5 bases). Germline lookup yields CDR1 SGHNT and CDR2 YYREEE (reference sequence). There are 16 residues in the CDR3. The ends were cut back, 0 bases at V and 4 bases at J, with 11 bases in the middle. CDR3 in DNA: TGTGCCAGCAGCTTGGCAATGGGGCCCGGGGCCAACGTCCTGACTTTC. This sequence encodes CASSLAMGPGANVLTF.

The rearrangement uses TRBV2 and TRBJ1-6; 12 bases are a match to TRBD1. CDR3 length: 15 amino acids. V lost 4 bases and J lost 6; bases outside the gene matches: 1. CDR1 and CDR2 (germline): SNHLY, FYNNEI. The CDR3 nucleotides are TGTGCCAGCAGTGGGGACAGGGGGCTTAATTCACCCCTCCACTTT. Translated, it gives CASSGDRGLNSPLHF.

The CDR3 DNA follows: TGTGCCAGCAGCCCTCCGGACAGGGCTGATGATGGCTACACCTTC. Residues: CASSPPDRADDGYTF. The chain links TRBV28 to TRBJ1-2; TRBD1 matches at 8 bases. Germline V gene lookup returns CDR1 MDHEN and CDR2 SYDVKM. The CDR3 runs 15 residues. Germline trimming cut 6 bases from V and 6 bases from J; bases unmatched to any gene: 12.

The rearrangement joins TRBV2 to TRBJ2-2, with 10 bases aligning to TRBD1. With 7 bases clipped from V and 4 bases from J, the junction kept 9 bases outside the gene matches. In germline, CDR1 is SNHLY, CDR2 FYNNEI. The CDR3 is 16 amino acids. The CDR3 region has the DNA TGTGCCAGCAACCTAGACAGGGGGCCGCGCACCGGGGAGCTGTTTTTT. Translated: CASNLDRGPRTGELFF.

The chain employs TRBV2 and TRBJ2-1; 7 bases match TRBD2. Losses at the gene ends were 8 bases for V and 0 bases for J; bases not matched to a gene: 7. The CDR3 extends over 15 amino acids. Germline assignment: CDR1 SNHLY and CDR2 FYNNEI. The CDR3 DNA is TGTGCCAGCGCAGTTGCGGGAGTCTCCTACAATGAGCAGTTCTTC. This encodes CASAVAGVSYNEQFF.

V gene TRBV5-5 combines with J gene TRBJ2-1, with TRBD2 matching over 12 bases. Germline CDR1 and CDR2: SGHKS and YYEKEE (reference sequence). The CDR3 has 16 residues. After removal of 4 bases from V and 0 bases from J, the junction contained 2 bases not matched to a gene. As DNA, the CDR3 is TGTGCCAGCAGCCAGACTAGCGGGAGCTCCTACAATGAGCAGTTCTTC. Protein product: CASSQTSGSSYNEQFF. Together with reference TRBV5-5 and TRBJ2-1, the CDR3 gives the full variable domain: DAGVTQSPTHLIKTRGQQVTLRCSPISGHKSVSWYQQVLGQGPQFIFQYYEKEERGRGNFPDRFSARQFPNYSSELNVNALLLGDSALYLCASSQTSGSSYNEQFFGPGTRLTVL.

This clone was detected only a few times. Other DNA sequences from this sample encode an identical CDR3 as well. The rearrangement uses TRBV6-4 and TRBJ2-3; a weak D match, TRBD2 (5 bases). The CDR3 spans 14 residues. V was shortened by 3 bases and J by 5 bases, with 12 bases between the two germline ends. Germline V gene data show CDR1 as MRHNA and CDR2 as SNTAGT. The CDR3 loop is CASSEGLAGDTQYF. CDR3 nucleotides: TGTGCCAGCAGTGAAGGTCTAGCTGGAGATACGCAGTATTTT.